What follows are 24 T cell receptor beta chains derived from one specimen sequenced in a study of CD8 T cells in ankylosing spondylitis. TCRdb redid the calling of the 5' RACE reads with MiXCR, one entry per CDR3 protein. This sample has around 210,000 distinct CDR3 sequences, with around 8% found just once. Sequencing input: blood, either unsorted or a sorted T cell fraction (not recorded which). The origin of the receptors is a female donor with ankylosing spondylitis or in good health (not recorded which).

This clonotype was picked up many times. The chain employs TRBV19 and TRBJ2-1, with 12 bases aligning to TRBD1. The CDR3 loop spans 19 amino acids. J was trimmed by 7 bases and V by 4 bases; bases with no gene match: 17. The germline gives CDR1 LNHDA, CDR2 SQIVND (reference sequence). This CDR3 reads CASSTPTRFAGQGANEQFF. The CDR3 DNA reads TGTGCCAGTAGTACCCCGACGAGATTTGCGGGACAGGGGGCGAATGAGCAGTTCTTC. Together with reference TRBV19 and TRBJ2-1, the CDR3 gives the full variable domain: DGGITQSPKYLFRKEGQNVTLSCEQNLNHDAMYWYRQDPGQGLRLIYYSQIVNDFQKGDIAEGYSVSREKKESFPLTVTSAQKNPTAFYLCASSTPTRFAGQGANEQFFGPGTRLTVL.

This clonotype showed up many times. The V gene is TRBV28, the J gene TRBJ2-5; D call uncertain. CDR1 is MDHEN and CDR2 is SYDVKM in the germline V gene. There are 16 residues in the CDR3. The ends were cut back, 6 bases at V and 4 bases at J, with 21 bases in the middle. The CDR3 here is CASRSLAFGSGETQYF. The CDR3 DNA follows: TGTGCCAGCAGGTCCCTCGCGTTTGGGTCAGGAGAGACCCAGTACTTC.

This clonotype has at least ten counts. The chain carries TRBV7-8 and TRBJ2-1; D might be TRBD1 (5 bases). The V end lost 3 bases, the J end lost 9 bases, and 12 bases lay between the germline ends. The CDR3 is 13 residues long. Looked up from germline, CDR1 is SGHVS and CDR2 is FQNEAQ. CDR3 DNA sequence: TGTGCCAGCAGCTTTAGGGGATTCGGTGAGCAGTTCTTC. Its translation: CASSFRGFGEQFF.

This clonotype came up a few times. The CDR3 is CALLGGAWDQPQHF. The CDR3 region has the DNA TGTGCACTCTTGGGGGGGGCTTGGGATCAGCCCCAGCATTTT. The chain combines TRBV6-8 with TRBJ1-5, with D possibly matching TRBD1 (6 bases). Germline assignment: CDR1 MNHGY and CDR2 SAAAGT. CDR3 length: 14 residues.

This chain joins TRBV5-1 and TRBJ2-5; 9 bases are shared with TRBD2. V lost 5 bases to trimming and J lost 4 bases; unmatched junction nucleotides: 9. There are 15 residues in the CDR3. Germline V CDR1 and CDR2: SGHRS, YFSETQ. CDR3 bases: TGCGCCAGCAGTTCTGGACTAGCGAATAGAGAGACCCAGTACTTC. Protein sequence: CASSSGLANRETQYF.

This clonotype was seen at least ten times. This chain uses TRBV5-1 with TRBJ2-2; 8 nucleotides agree with TRBD2. Per the germline V gene, CDR1 is SGHRS and CDR2 is YFSETQ. V shed 4 bases and J 4 bases; nucleotides not matched to a gene: 12. CDR3 length: 17 residues. The CDR3 protein is CASSRLAGRGATGELFF. CDR3 in DNA: TGCGCCAGCAGCCGGTTAGCGGGAAGGGGTGCCACCGGGGAGCTGTTTTTT. The whole variable domain, remainder taken from reference TRBV5-1 and TRBJ2-2, is KAGVTQTPRYLIKTRGQQVTLSCSPISGHRSVSWYQQTPGQGLQFLFEYFSETQRNKGNFPGRFSGRQFSNSRSEMNVSTLELGDSALYLCASSRLAGRGATGELFFGEGSRLTVL.

This clonotype was picked up many times. The rearrangement uses TRBV7-3 and TRBJ2-5; tentatively, D is TRBD2 (6 bases). The germline V gene has CDR1 SGHTA and CDR2 FQGTGA. V lost 5 bases and J lost 5, with 12 bases in between. The CDR3 loop spans 13 amino acids. The DNA of the CDR3 is TGTGCCAGCAGCGCGGGGCGTGCGGAGACCCAGTACTTC. Translating it yields CASSAGRAETQYF.

The chain joins TRBV7-8 to TRBJ2-7, with no clear D. Germline V CDR1 and CDR2: SGHVS, FQNEAQ. The CDR3 has 15 residues. Trimming left V 5 bases short and J 6 bases short, with 20 bases between. The CDR3 loop reads CASSPIDLPLPEQYF. Written as DNA, the CDR3 is TGTGCCAGCAGCCCGATAGATCTCCCTCTCCCCGAGCAGTACTTC.

This clonotype was picked up a small number of times. This chain links TRBV7-2 with TRBJ2-7; 8 bases are a match to TRBD1. This CDR3 is 16 amino acids long. V trimming: 1 base; J trimming: 2 bases; junction bases outside the gene matches: 7. Germline V gene data show CDR1 as SGHTA and CDR2 as FQGNSA. The CDR3 loop is CASSLGPGQGTYEQYF. In DNA form, the CDR3 reads TGTGCCAGCAGCTTAGGGCCCGGACAGGGAACCTACGAGCAGTACTTC. Using reference TRBV7-2 and TRBJ2-7 for the parts outside the CDR3, the full variable domain is GAGVSQSPSNKVTEKGKDVELRCDPISGHTALYWYRQSLGQGLEFLIYFQGNSAPDKSGLPSDRFSAERTGGSVSTLTIQRTQQEDSAVYLCASSLGPGQGTYEQYFGPGTRLTVT.

This clonotype has ten or more counts. The rearrangement uses TRBV9 and TRBJ2-1, with TRBD2 identical over 13 bases. This CDR3 has 16 amino acids. V was clipped by 2 bases and J by 4 bases; unmatched bases: 3. CDR1 is SGDLS, CDR2 YYNGEE, per germline. In DNA form, the CDR3 reads TGTGCCAGCAGCGTGAGGACTAGCGGGAGTTACAATGAGCAGTTCTTC. Translated, it gives CASSVRTSGSYNEQFF.

V is TRBV6-5 and J is TRBJ1-5, with D uncertain. The CDR3 contains 14 residues. The germline gives CDR1 MNHEY, CDR2 SVGAGI. V was trimmed by 1 base and J by 0 bases, leaving 4 bases between them. CDR3 DNA: TGTGCCAGCAGTTACTGGGGTAGCAATCAGCCCCAGCATTTT. Protein product: CASSYWGSNQPQHF.

This clonotype was seen repeatedly, ten times or more. The CDR3 loop is CASSLLSYGYTF. The DNA for the CDR3 is TGTGCCAGCAGTTTACTGTCTTATGGCTACACCTTC. The gene calls are TRBV28 and TRBJ1-2; D not certain. This CDR3 has 12 residues. Trimming took off 2 bases at V and 5 bases at J, with 6 bases between the two ends. Germline values: CDR1 MDHEN, CDR2 SYDVKM.

In this sample, this clonotype turned up many times. V is TRBV7-2 and J is TRBJ2-2; D is ambiguous. Germline V gives CDR1 SGHTA, CDR2 FQGNSA. V dropped 3 bases and J dropped 4 bases, with 12 bases sitting between them. The length of the CDR3 is 15 residues. CDR3 nucleotide sequence: TGTGCCAGCAGCTTTGCTCAGATTTTCACCGGGGAGCTGTTTTTT. Amino acid sequence: CASSFAQIFTGELFF.

Many counts were recorded for this clonotype. The V call is TRBV6-5, the J call TRBJ2-7, with D perhaps TRBD2 (6 bases). CDR1 and CDR2 from the germline V gene are MNHEY and SVGAGI. This CDR3 spans 14 amino acids. Deletions cut 2 bases from V and 7 bases from J, with 15 bases between. The CDR3: CASSYEKGAGEQYF. In nucleotides, the CDR3 is TGTGCCAGCAGTTACGAAAAGGGCGCGGGGGAGCAGTACTTC.

The chain couples TRBV7-2 to TRBJ2-5; no reliable D call. V dropped 0 bases and J dropped 5 bases, with 13 bases sitting between them. CDR1 SGHTA and CDR2 FQGNSA come from the germline V gene. This CDR3 is 15 amino acids long. Here the CDR3 reads CASSLAMAPRETQYF. The CDR3 DNA reads as TGTGCCAGCAGCTTAGCGATGGCTCCTAGGGAGACCCAGTACTTC.

The chain recombines TRBV7-6 with TRBJ1-4; TRBD1 might be the D (6 bases). Germline V gene data show CDR1 as SGHVS and CDR2 as FNYEAQ. V lost 4 bases to trimming and J lost 7 bases, with 16 bases between them. The CDR3 is made up of 15 amino acids. This chain's CDR3 is CASSSVTGPGEKLFF. The CDR3 DNA sequence: TGTGCCAGCAGCTCGGTCACAGGGCCGGGTGAAAAACTGTTTTTT.

This clonotype has ten or more counts. The CDR3, as DNA: TGTGCCAGCAGTTCGACTAGCTCGTACGAGCAGTACTTC. Its translation is CASSSTSSYEQYF. The V gene is TRBV28, the J gene TRBJ2-7, with 7 bases aligning to TRBD2. V gave up 4 bases and J gave up 4 bases; unmatched junction bases: 4. This CDR3 comprises 13 residues. CDR1 and CDR2 (germline): MDHEN, SYDVKM.

This clonotype was seen many times. The CDR3 reads CSARREGFNEQFF. The CDR3, as DNA: TGCAGTGCTAGGAGGGAAGGGTTTAATGAGCAGTTCTTC. V usage is TRBV20-1 and J usage is TRBJ2-1, with D possibly matching TRBD2 (5 bases). Trimming stripped 3 bases from V and 7 bases from J, with 13 bases between. Germline-derived CDR1 and CDR2 are DFQATT and SNEGSKA (reference sequence). This CDR3 contains 13 residues.

This clonotype occurred many times. The J gene is TRBJ1-3, the V gene TRBV3-1; D is perhaps TRBD1 (5 bases). V lost 4 bases to trimming and J lost 4 bases, with 11 bases between them. Looked up from germline, CDR1 is LGHDT and CDR2 is YNNKEL (reference sequence). This CDR3 has 14 residues. In nucleotides, the CDR3 is TGTGCCAGCAGCCGCGGGGCCACAGGAAACACCATATATTTT. This translates into CASSRGATGNTIYF.

This clonotype turned up a few times. The chain uses TRBV7-9 and TRBJ2-5; D unresolved. The CDR3 loop spans 14 amino acids. Germline V gene lookup returns CDR1 SEHNR and CDR2 FQNEAQ (reference sequence). The V end lost 0 bases, the J end lost 2 bases, and 7 bases lay between the germline ends. The CDR3 loop is CASSLAILQETQYF. The DNA of the CDR3 is TGTGCCAGCAGCTTAGCTATTCTTCAAGAGACCCAGTACTTC.

This clonotype was recorded at least ten times. The chain is built from TRBV4-3 and TRBJ1-5; 8 nucleotides line up with TRBD1. The germline CDR1 and CDR2 sequences are LGHNA and YSLEER. The CDR3 is made up of 18 amino acids. Trimming at V came to 0 bases and at J to 6 bases, leaving 13 bases not matched to a gene. The CDR3 DNA sequence: TGCGCCAGCAGCCAAGATTTCCCCCGGACAGGGACCCCTCAGCCCCAGCATTTT. Translation gives CASSQDFPRTGTPQPQHF.

The chain couples TRBV7-8 to TRBJ2-1; a weak D match, TRBD1 (6 bases). Germline V gene data show CDR1 as SGHVS and CDR2 as FQNEAQ. The germline V and J ends were trimmed by 4 bases and 6 bases, with 16 bases remaining between them. There are 15 residues in the CDR3. CDR3 sequence (DNA): TGTGCCAGCAGCTCCCCAGGGGCGCATAGCAATGAGCAGTTCTTC. Its translation: CASSSPGAHSNEQFF.

In this sample, this clonotype turned up a few times. The chain has TRBV18 and TRBJ2-7; 10 nucleotides match TRBD2. In germline, CDR1 is KGHSH, CDR2 LQKENI. The V gene end was trimmed by 6 bases and the J gene end by 2 bases; junction bases not matched to a gene: 4. This CDR3 comprises 14 residues. CDR3: CASSSGRVPYEQYF. CDR3 nucleotide sequence: TGTGCCAGCTCCAGCGGGAGGGTTCCCTACGAGCAGTACTTC. Complete variable domain (other parts from reference TRBV18 and TRBJ2-7): NAGVMQNPRHLVRRRGQEARLRCSPMKGHSHVYWYRQLPEEGLKFMVYLQKENIIDESGMPKERFSAEFPKEGPSILRIQQVVRGDSAAYFCASSSGRVPYEQYFGPGTRLTVT.

In this sample, this clonotype turned up many times. The chain carries TRBV19 and TRBJ1-5; no clear D. V dropped 9 bases and J dropped 2 bases, with 8 bases sitting between them. Germline V gene data show CDR1 as LNHDA and CDR2 as SQIVND (reference sequence). The CDR3 sequence is 12 residues long. This CDR3 is CASARGNQPQHF. CDR3 sequence (DNA): TGTGCCAGCGCTAGGGGCAATCAGCCCCAGCATTTT.